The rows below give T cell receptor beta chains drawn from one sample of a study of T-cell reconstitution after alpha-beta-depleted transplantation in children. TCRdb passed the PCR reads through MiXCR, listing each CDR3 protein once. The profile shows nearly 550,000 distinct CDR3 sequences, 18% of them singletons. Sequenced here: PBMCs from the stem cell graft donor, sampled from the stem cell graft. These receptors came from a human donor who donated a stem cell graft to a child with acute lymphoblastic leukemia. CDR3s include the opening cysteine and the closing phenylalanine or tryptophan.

CASSDSDGDTEAFF | TRBJ1-1 | TRBV6-4
CATSTPRSGELFF | TRBJ2-2 | TRBV24-1
CASTGTGGGQPQHF | TRBJ1-5 | TRBV12-3/TRBV12-4
CASSLFGGELFF | TRBJ2-2 | TRBV27
CASSWTPGGLNTEAFF | TRBJ1-1 | TRBV7-9
CASSLATGMGYGYTF | TRBJ1-2 | TRBV7-9
CASSPWTDRKAFF | TRBJ1-1 | TRBV7-2
CASSDRRYLYQETQYF | TRBJ2-5 | TRBV12-3/TRBV12-4
CASSSSGRGSYNEQFF | TRBJ2-1 | TRBV5-1
CASSPQDPDTQYF | TRBJ2-3 | TRBV18
CASSLSRGTVVGAKNIQYF | TRBJ2-4 | TRBV5-1
CASSLVRQKNTEAFF | TRBJ1-1 | TRBV7-6
CASSLWTSGMRETQYF | TRBJ2-5 | TRBV5-8
CASETFNYGYTF | TRBJ1-2 | TRBV7-9
CASSPVSGSSYNEQFF | TRBJ2-1 | TRBV18
CATSDSDRGEQFF | TRBJ2-1 | TRBV24-1
CASSFLSGRNTDTQYF | TRBJ2-3 | TRBV5-1
CASSLEGQTRSYEQYF | TRBJ2-7 | TRBV5-6
CASCETGTVSYEQYF | TRBJ2-7 | TRBV3-1
CSAAPGTDYNEQFF | TRBJ2-1 | TRBV20-1
CASSRDSRSSYEQYF | TRBJ2-7 | TRBV18
CASSLENRVDEQYF | TRBJ2-7 | TRBV7-9
CASREKDTQYF | TRBJ2-3 | TRBV5-1
CASSPLTRDNTGELFF | TRBJ2-2 | TRBV5-6
CASRAGEKLFF | TRBJ1-4 | TRBV27
CASRPGDRIYGYTF | TRBJ1-2 | TRBV5-1
CASSLGFSDYGYTF | TRBJ1-2 | TRBV6-5
CASSFPTATGELFF | TRBJ2-2 | TRBV5-1
CSVVHNQETQYF | TRBJ2-5 | TRBV29-1
CASSFGLTPYNEQFF | TRBJ2-1 | TRBV27
CASSVGTGGMNTEAFF | TRBJ1-1 | TRBV9
CSARASGSYEQYF | TRBJ2-7 | TRBV20-1
CASSWTSGHEQFF | TRBJ2-1 | TRBV6-5
CASSYVGQGAADTQYF | TRBJ2-3 | TRBV6-5
CASSYSPGEKLFF | TRBJ1-4 | TRBV6-5
CASSWLGTSGNTGELFF | TRBJ2-2 | TRBV11-1
CSVEPSIGGETQYF | TRBJ2-5 | TRBV29-1
CASSLVPTGGEKLFF | TRBJ1-4 | TRBV7-8
CASSLPNGNTEAFF | TRBJ1-1 | TRBV5-1
CSARDHRRAGPNSYEQYF | TRBJ2-7 | TRBV20-1
CASRYGVNTEAFF | TRBJ1-1 | TRBV12-3/TRBV12-4
CSARASQGVSNEQFF | TRBJ2-1 | TRBV20-1
CASSQEVGSSYNEQFF | TRBJ2-1 | TRBV4-1
CAGAGRVPYEQYF | TRBJ2-7 | TRBV2
CASSKSPGPTGELFF | TRBJ2-2 | TRBV21-1
CASSMQTSTDTQYF | TRBJ2-3 | TRBV5-1
CASSISLNTEAFF | TRBJ1-1 | TRBV19
CSVRGSPGANVLTF | TRBJ2-6 | TRBV29-1
CAVGGLAIDTQYF | TRBJ2-3 | TRBV10-3
CASSFIRSSGANVLTF | TRBJ2-6 | TRBV5-5
CASRLLAGGPHTQYF | TRBJ2-3 | TRBV6-4
CASSLDGGLATVETQYF | TRBJ2-5 | TRBV5-1
CSVEPQRFPYGYTF | TRBJ1-2 | TRBV29-1
CASSLGLYGYNEQFF | TRBJ2-1 | TRBV11-3
CASTMGGPGELFF | TRBJ2-2 | TRBV5-1
CASSFSWLAGELFF | TRBJ2-2 | TRBV27
CASSLGVEVRYNEQFF | TRBJ2-1 | TRBV7-8
CASSADRDRYEQYF | TRBJ2-7 | TRBV13
CASSWTGGTLFEQYF | TRBJ2-7 | TRBV5-1
CASSLTREGEYEQYF | TRBJ2-7 | TRBV5-6